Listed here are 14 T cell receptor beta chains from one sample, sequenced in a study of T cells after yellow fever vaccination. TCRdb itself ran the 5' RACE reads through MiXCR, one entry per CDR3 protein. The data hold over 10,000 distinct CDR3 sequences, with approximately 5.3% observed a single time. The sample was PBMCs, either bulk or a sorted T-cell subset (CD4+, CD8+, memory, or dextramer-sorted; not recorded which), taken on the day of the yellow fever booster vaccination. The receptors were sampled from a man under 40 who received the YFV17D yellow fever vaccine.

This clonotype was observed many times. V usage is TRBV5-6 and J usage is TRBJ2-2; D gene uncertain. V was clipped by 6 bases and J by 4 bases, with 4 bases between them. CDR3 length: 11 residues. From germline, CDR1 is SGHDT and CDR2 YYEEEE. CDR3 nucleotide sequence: TGTGCCAGCACCGTCACCGGGGAGCTGTTTTTT. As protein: CASTVTGELFF.

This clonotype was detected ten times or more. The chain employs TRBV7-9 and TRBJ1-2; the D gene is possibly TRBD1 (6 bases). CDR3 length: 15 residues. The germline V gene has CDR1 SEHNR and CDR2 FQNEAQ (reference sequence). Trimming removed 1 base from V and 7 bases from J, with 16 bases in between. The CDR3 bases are TGTGCCAGCAGCTTAGGAGGGACAAGCAAGGGTGGCTACACCTTC. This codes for CASSLGGTSKGGYTF.

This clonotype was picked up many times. The CDR3 nucleotides are TGTGCCAGCTCACCCTCATCGAGCAATCAGCCCCAGCATTTT. Encoded protein: CASSPSSSNQPQHF. The chain is built from TRBV18 and TRBJ1-5, with D hard to call. Germline values: CDR1 KGHSH, CDR2 LQKENI. The germline V and J ends were trimmed by 3 bases and 1 base, with 7 bases remaining between them. CDR3 length: 14 amino acids.

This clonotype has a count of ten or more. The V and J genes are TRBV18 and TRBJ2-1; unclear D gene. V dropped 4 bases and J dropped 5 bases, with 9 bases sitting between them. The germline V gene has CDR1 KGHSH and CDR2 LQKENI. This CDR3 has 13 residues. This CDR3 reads CASSQSVHNEQFF. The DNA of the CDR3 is TGTGCCAGCTCACAAAGCGTTCACAATGAGCAGTTCTTC.

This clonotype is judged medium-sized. The CDR3 coding sequence is TGTGCCAGCAGCCCCGACCCCGGGACCGTCTCCTACAATGAGCAGTTCTTC. It codes for CASSPDPGTVSYNEQFF. The genes are TRBV7-8 and TRBJ2-1; D possibly uses TRBD1 or TRBD2 (5 bases each). V was pared by 5 bases and J by 0 bases, with 17 bases between. This CDR3 is 17 amino acids long. The germline V gene has CDR1 SGHVS and CDR2 FQNEAQ.

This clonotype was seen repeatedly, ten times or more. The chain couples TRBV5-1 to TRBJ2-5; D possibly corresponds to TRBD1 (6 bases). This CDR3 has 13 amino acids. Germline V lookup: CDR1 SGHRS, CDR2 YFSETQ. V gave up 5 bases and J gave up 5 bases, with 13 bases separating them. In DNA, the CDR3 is TGCGCCAGCAGGAAACAGGGAGCGGAGACCCAGTACTTC. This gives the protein CASRKQGAETQYF.

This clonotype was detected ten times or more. CDR3 bases: TGTGCCACCAGTGATGTAAACACCATATATTTT. Protein sequence: CATSDVNTIYF. V is TRBV24-1 and J is TRBJ1-3; D call uncertain. V was cut by 3 bases and J by 6 bases, with 2 bases left in between. Germline V gene data show CDR1 as KGHDR and CDR2 as SFDVKD. CDR3 size: 11 residues.

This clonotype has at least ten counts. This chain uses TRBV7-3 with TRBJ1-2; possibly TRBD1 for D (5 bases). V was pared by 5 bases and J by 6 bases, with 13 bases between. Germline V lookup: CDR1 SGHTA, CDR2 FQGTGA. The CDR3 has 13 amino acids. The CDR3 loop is CASSISGLNGYTF. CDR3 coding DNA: TGTGCCAGCAGCATCTCGGGGCTGAATGGCTACACCTTC.

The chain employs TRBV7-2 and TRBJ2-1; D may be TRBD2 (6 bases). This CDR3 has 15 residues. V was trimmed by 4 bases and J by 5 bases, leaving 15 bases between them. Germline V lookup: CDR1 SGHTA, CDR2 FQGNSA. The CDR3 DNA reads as TGTGCCAGCAGCTACCGGGGAGGCGGCGACAATGAGCAGTTCTTC. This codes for CASSYRGGGDNEQFF. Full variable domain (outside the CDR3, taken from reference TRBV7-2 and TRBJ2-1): GAGVSQSPSNKVTEKGKDVELRCDPISGHTALYWYRQSLGQGLEFLIYFQGNSAPDKSGLPSDRFSAERTGGSVSTLTIQRTQQEDSAVYLCASSYRGGGDNEQFFGPGTRLTVL.

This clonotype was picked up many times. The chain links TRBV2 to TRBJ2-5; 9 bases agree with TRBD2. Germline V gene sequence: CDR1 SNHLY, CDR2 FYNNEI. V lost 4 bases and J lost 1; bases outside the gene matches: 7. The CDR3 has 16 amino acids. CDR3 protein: CASSVLAGDFQETQYF. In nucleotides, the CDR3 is TGTGCCAGCAGTGTATTAGCGGGGGACTTCCAAGAGACCCAGTACTTC.

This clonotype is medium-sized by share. The chain's CDR3 is CATSFGATDTQYF. The CDR3 DNA reads TGTGCCACCAGCTTCGGTGCCACAGATACGCAGTATTTT. The chain carries TRBV15 and TRBJ2-3; D is undetermined. The V gene lost 5 bases and the J gene lost 2 bases, with 8 bases spanning the gap. The CDR3 extends over 13 amino acids. Germline-derived CDR1 and CDR2 are LNHNV and YYDKDF (reference sequence).

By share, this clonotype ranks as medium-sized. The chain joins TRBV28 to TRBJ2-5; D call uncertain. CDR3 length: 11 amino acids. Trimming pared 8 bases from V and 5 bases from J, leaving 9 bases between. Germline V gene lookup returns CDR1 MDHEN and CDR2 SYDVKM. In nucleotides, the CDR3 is TGTGCCAGCGCCTTAAGGGAGACCCAGTACTTC. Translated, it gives CASALRETQYF.

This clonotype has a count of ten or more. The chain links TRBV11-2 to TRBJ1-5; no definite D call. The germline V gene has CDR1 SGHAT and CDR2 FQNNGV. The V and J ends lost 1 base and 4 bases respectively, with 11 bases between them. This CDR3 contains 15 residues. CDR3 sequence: CASSLGLGGNQPQHF. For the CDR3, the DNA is TGTGCCAGCAGCTTAGGATTAGGCGGGAATCAGCCCCAGCATTTT.

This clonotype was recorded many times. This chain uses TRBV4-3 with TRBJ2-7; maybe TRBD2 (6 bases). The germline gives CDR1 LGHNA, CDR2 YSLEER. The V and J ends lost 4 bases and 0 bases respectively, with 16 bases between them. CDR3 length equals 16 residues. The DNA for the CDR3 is TGCGCCAGCAGCCCCCAGGCTAGCGCAGTCTCCTACGAGCAGTACTTC. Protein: CASSPQASAVSYEQYF.